The 32 T cell receptor beta chains listed next were all sequenced from one sample in a study of T cells in narcolepsy. Repertoires were generated with immunoSEQ multiplex PCR, while TCRdb's copy carries only in-frame clones and drops some. The table has around 26,000 clones, roughly four fifths seen once; the top ten hold about 1.3%. Material: CD45RA- memory CD4+ T cells from PBMCs. The receptors shown here come from a human donor with narcolepsy.

The rearrangement uses TRBV7-8 and TRBJ2-7, with a possible D match to TRBD2 (7 bases). This CDR3 has 19 amino acids. V was pared by 2 bases and J by 3 bases, with 26 bases between. Germline V lookup: CDR1 SGHVS, CDR2 FQNEAQ. This chain's CDR3 is CASSLYPSPSGGAFYEQYF. In nucleotides, the CDR3 is TGTGCCAGCAGCTTATATCCATCACCTAGTGGGGGGGCCTTCTACGAGCAGTACTTC.

As concerns this clone: The same CDR3 can be traced to other DNA sequences in this sample. V is TRBV9 and J is TRBJ2-2; D remains ambiguous. In germline, CDR1 is SGDLS, CDR2 YYNGEE. This CDR3 has 14 residues. Trimming stripped 0 bases from V and 0 bases from J, with 3 bases between. CDR3 sequence reads: CASSVVSNTGELFF. In DNA, the CDR3 is TGTGCCAGCAGCGTAGTATCGAACACCGGGGAGCTGTTTTTT.

This clone has a single count. The chain has TRBV29-1 and TRBJ2-3; tentatively, D is TRBD1 (6 bases). The V gene lost 7 bases and the J gene lost 2 bases, with 16 bases spanning the gap. This CDR3 is 14 amino acids long. The germline V gene has CDR1 SQVTM and CDR2 ANQGSEA. The DNA of the CDR3 is TGCAGCGCCTTAGACAGGATGTCCACAGATACGCAGTATTTT. Its translation: CSALDRMSTDTQYF.

The chain links TRBV9 to TRBJ2-1; possible D gene TRBD2, 6 bases. The germline V and J ends were trimmed by 3 bases and 9 bases, with 13 bases remaining between them. Per the germline V gene, CDR1 is SGDLS and CDR2 is YYNGEE. This CDR3 has 13 amino acids. This chain's CDR3 is CASSATRLSEQFF. The CDR3 nucleotides read TGTGCCAGCAGCGCGACTAGGCTCAGTGAGCAGTTCTTC.

The CDR3 DNA reads as TGTGCCAGTAGTATAAGTAAGGGTGGTAAGAGGGGTCAGCCCCAGCATTTT. Protein product: CASSISKGGKRGQPQHF. The chain recombines TRBV19 with TRBJ1-5, with TRBD1 as a possible D gene (5 bases). The V gene lost 2 bases and the J gene lost 6 bases, with 20 bases spanning the gap. Germline CDR1 reads LNHDA; CDR2 reads SQIVND (reference sequence). CDR3 length: 17 amino acids.

V is TRBV6-1 and J is TRBJ1-4; tentative D call: TRBD1 (5 bases). Trimming left V 4 bases short and J 4 bases short, with 10 bases between. The CDR3 contains 14 residues. Germline CDR1 reads MNHNS; CDR2 reads SASEGT. CDR3 region: CASSAGGGNEKLFF. The CDR3 DNA reads TGTGCCAGCAGTGCGGGCGGGGGTAATGAAAAACTGTTTTTT.

A few counts support this clone. V and J are TRBV27 and TRBJ2-6; 8 bases match TRBD2. After removal of 3 bases from V and 2 bases from J, the junction contained 9 bases not matched to a gene. CDR3 length: 18 amino acids. Germline-derived CDR1 and CDR2 are MNHEY and SMNVEV (reference sequence). The CDR3 nucleotides read TGTGCCAGCAGTTTTGAGGGCGGGAGGTGGCCTGGGGCCAACGTCCTGACTTTC. Its protein product is CASSFEGGRWPGANVLTF. The variable domain in full, completed from reference TRBV27 and TRBJ2-6, reads EAQVTQNPRYLITVTGKKLTVTCSQNMNHEYMSWYRQDPGLGLRQIYYSMNVEVTDKGDVPEGYKVSRKEKRNFPLILESPSPNQTSLYFCASSFEGGRWPGANVLTFGAGSRLTVL.

The rearrangement uses TRBV28 and TRBJ1-2; tentative D call: TRBD1 (5 bases). CDR1 and CDR2 (germline): MDHEN, SYDVKM. V lost 4 bases, J lost 7 bases, and 19 bases lay in between. This CDR3 is built from 15 residues. The CDR3 region is CASSWGGAGVGGYTF. CDR3 DNA sequence: TGTGCCAGCAGTTGGGGCGGGGCCGGCGTTGGTGGCTACACCTTC.

The rearrangement joins TRBV6-1 to TRBJ1-1, with TRBD1 as a possible D gene (6 bases). The ends were cut back, 3 bases at V and 5 bases at J, with 19 bases in the middle. Looked up from germline, CDR1 is MNHNS and CDR2 is SASEGT. CDR3 length: 16 amino acids. The CDR3 DNA follows: TGTGCCAGCAGTGAGTATTTAGGGCAGGGGAGGACTGAAGCTTTCTTT. Translation gives CASSEYLGQGRTEAFF.

The J gene is TRBJ2-1, the V gene TRBV5-1, with D perhaps TRBD2 (5 bases). The CDR3 covers 15 residues. CDR1 SGHRS and CDR2 YFSETQ come from the germline V gene. Trimming shortened V by 0 bases and J by 9 bases, and 16 bases separated the two germline ends. The chain's CDR3 is CASSLGLATDGEQFF. DNA for the CDR3: TGCGCCAGCAGCTTGGGGCTAGCAACGGACGGTGAGCAGTTCTTC.

The CDR3 DNA reads as TGTGCCAGCTCACCGGACAGGGTTGGCGCAGATACGCAGTATTTT. This gives the protein CASSPDRVGADTQYF. The V gene is TRBV18, the J gene TRBJ2-3; 8 nucleotides align to TRBD1. CDR3 length: 15 amino acids. In germline, CDR1 is KGHSH, CDR2 LQKENI. V gave up 3 bases and J gave up 4 bases; unmatched junction bases: 6.

This clone was seen just once. The chain couples TRBV5-4 to TRBJ1-1; no firm D call. Germline V gene sequence: CDR1 SGHNT, CDR2 YYREEE (reference sequence). The CDR3 is 15 amino acids. V lost 3 bases, J lost 1 base, and 13 bases lay in between. For the CDR3, the DNA is TGTGCCAGCAGCTGGTCGGGCACTTCGAACACTGAAGCTTTCTTT. Its translation: CASSWSGTSNTEAFF.

The rearrangement joins TRBV28 to TRBJ1-5; no clear D gene. Trimming took 7 bases from V and 4 from J, leaving 17 bases between them. The CDR3 loop spans 15 amino acids. Germline V gene data show CDR1 as MDHEN and CDR2 as SYDVKM. CDR3 coding DNA: TGTGCCAGCAACACCCTAGTGGGGTTGAATCAGCCCCAGCATTTT. Encoded protein: CASNTLVGLNQPQHF.

This clone showed up just once. The V gene is TRBV6-6, the J gene TRBJ1-2; 8 nucleotides align to TRBD1. V was pared by 7 bases and J by 4 bases, with 5 bases of the junction left unmatched. The CDR3 covers 13 residues. Per the germline V gene, CDR1 is MNHNY and CDR2 is SVGAGI (reference sequence). The CDR3, as DNA: TGTGCCAGCACCCCGGACAGGGTCTATGGCTACACCTTC. As protein: CASTPDRVYGYTF.

This sequence joins TRBV5-1 and TRBJ2-2; possibly TRBD1 for D (5 bases). V lost 4 bases, J lost 3 bases, and 7 bases lay in between. This CDR3 contains 13 residues. Germline lookup yields CDR1 SGHRS and CDR2 YFSETQ. CDR3 in DNA: TGCGCCAGCAGCCAGGGTTACACCGGGGAGCTGTTTTTT. Translating it yields CASSQGYTGELFF. The variable domain in full, completed from reference TRBV5-1 and TRBJ2-2, reads KAGVTQTPRYLIKTRGQQVTLSCSPISGHRSVSWYQQTPGQGLQFLFEYFSETQRNKGNFPGRFSGRQFSNSRSEMNVSTLELGDSALYLCASSQGYTGELFFGEGSRLTVL.

V gene TRBV19 combines with J gene TRBJ2-7, with D possibly matching TRBD2 (6 bases). Trimming cost V 3 bases and J 5 bases, with 11 bases left between them. Per germline, CDR1 LNHDA and CDR2 SQIVND (reference sequence). CDR3 length: 13 amino acids. The CDR3 bases are TGTGCCAGTAGTATGAGGAGGGTGCACGAGCAGTACTTC. It specifies CASSMRRVHEQYF.

V usage is TRBV27 and J usage is TRBJ2-2; possibly TRBD1 for D (6 bases). This CDR3 contains 15 residues. Deletions cut 8 bases from V and 2 bases from J, with 15 bases between. Looked up from germline, CDR1 is MNHEY and CDR2 is SMNVEV (reference sequence). The CDR3 spells CASLNRAINTGELFF. In DNA, the CDR3 is TGTGCCAGCTTAAACAGGGCGATAAACACCGGGGAGCTGTTTTTT.

The V and J genes are TRBV27 and TRBJ1-1; perhaps TRBD1 as D (5 bases). The germline CDR1 and CDR2 sequences are MNHEY and SMNVEV (reference sequence). There are 13 residues in the CDR3. Trimming took 7 bases from V and 4 from J, leaving 13 bases between them. The CDR3 reads CASNGGGGTEAFF. CDR3 nucleotides: TGTGCCAGCAACGGCGGGGGGGGCACTGAAGCTTTCTTT.

CDR3 bases: TGCAGCGCACTTCCCGGGACAGTCTATGGCTACACCTTC. It encodes CSALPGTVYGYTF. This chain links TRBV29-1 with TRBJ1-2; 7 bases map to TRBD1. Germline loops: CDR1 SQVTM, CDR2 ANQGSEA. The CDR3 is made up of 13 amino acids. V lost 7 bases to trimming and J lost 4 bases; unmatched junction nucleotides: 9.

This chain connects TRBV7-2 to TRBJ1-4; D possibly corresponds to TRBD1 (6 bases). From germline, CDR1 is SGHTA and CDR2 FQGNSA. V lost 5 bases, J lost 2 bases, and 9 bases lay in between. The CDR3 is made up of 14 amino acids. CDR3 region: CASSVGGTNEKLFF. CDR3 bases: TGTGCCAGCAGCGTAGGGGGGACTAATGAAAAACTGTTTTTT.

This rearrangement joins TRBV7-7 to TRBJ2-1; TRBD2 aligns across 10 bases. Trimming removed 1 base from V and 0 bases from J; junction bases left unmatched: 6. This CDR3 region has 18 residues. The germline CDR1 and CDR2 sequences are SSHAT and FNYEAQ (reference sequence). The CDR3 sequence is CASSLGLAGATSYNEQFF. CDR3 nucleotides: TGTGCCAGCAGCTTAGGTCTAGCGGGAGCTACCTCCTACAATGAGCAGTTCTTC.

The rearrangement joins TRBV7-8 to TRBJ1-6; unclear D gene. Trimming removed 3 bases at V and 10 bases at J, with 10 bases between. The CDR3 has 13 residues. The germline V gene encodes CDR1 SGHVS and CDR2 FQNEAQ. CDR3 nucleotide sequence: TGTGCCAGCAGCTTGCCGTCTGACTCACCCCTCCACTTT. This codes for CASSLPSDSPLHF.

The V gene is TRBV6-5, the J gene TRBJ1-4; 10 bases are a match to TRBD1. The CDR3 totals 14 residues. CDR1 MNHEY and CDR2 SVGAGI come from the germline V gene. Trimming cost V 6 bases and J 4 bases; bases outside gene matches: 2. CDR3 DNA: TGTGCCAGCAGCGGGACAGGGGTTAATGAAAAACTGTTTTTT. Amino acid sequence: CASSGTGVNEKLFF.

The genes are TRBV9 and TRBJ2-5, with 10 positions matching TRBD2. Per germline, CDR1 SGDLS and CDR2 YYNGEE. The CDR3 runs to 15 residues. Germline trimming cut 0 bases from V and 2 bases from J; bases unmatched to any gene: 1. The CDR3 coding sequence is TGTGCCAGCAGCGTAGGGACTAGCGGACAAGAGACCCAGTACTTC. The encoded protein is CASSVGTSGQETQYF.

The V gene is TRBV28, the J gene TRBJ2-7, with D possibly TRBD1 on 6 matching bases. This CDR3 is built from 13 residues. The V end lost 10 bases, the J end lost 2 bases, and 15 bases lay between the germline ends. From germline, CDR1 is MDHEN and CDR2 SYDVKM. CDR3 DNA sequence: TGTGCCACCAAACAGGGACCCGCCTACGAGCAGTACTTC. It specifies CATKQGPAYEQYF.

V gene TRBV5-6 combines with J gene TRBJ2-7; D is undetermined. Trimming took off 1 base at V and 9 bases at J, with 20 bases between the two ends. The CDR3 sequence is 15 residues long. In germline, CDR1 is SGHDT, CDR2 YYEEEE. This chain's CDR3 is CASSLPNVFVAGQYF. CDR3 coding DNA: TGTGCCAGCAGCTTGCCCAATGTTTTTGTGGCTGGGCAGTACTTC.

This chain connects TRBV25-1 to TRBJ2-1, with TRBD2 as a possible D gene (6 bases). V was trimmed by 4 bases and J by 8 bases, leaving 24 bases between them. The CDR3 totals 17 residues. Per germline, CDR1 MGHDK and CDR2 SYGVNS. In DNA, the CDR3 is TGTGCCAGCAGTGTATCGGCCCGGTGGCAGGGAGGTGATGAGCAGTTCTTC. This translates into CASSVSARWQGGDEQFF.

Concerning this clone: The junction does not match germline at one end; this may be a read error. V gene TRBV7-7 combines with J gene TRBJ2-5; tentatively, D is TRBD1 (6 bases). Germline V CDR1 and CDR2: SSHAT, FNYEAQ (reference sequence). The CDR3 is 15 amino acids. DNA of the CDR3: TGTGCTAGCAGCTCACAGGGACCCCCCGGAGAGACCCAGTACTTC. Its translation: CASSSQGPPGETQYF.

This chain uses TRBV18 with TRBJ1-1; a possible D gene is TRBD1 (5 bases). Germline V gene data show CDR1 as KGHSH and CDR2 as LQKENI. V was pared by 3 bases and J by 4 bases, with 12 bases between. CDR3 size: 14 residues. CDR3 region: CASSPGPTSTEAFF. The CDR3 region has the DNA TGTGCCAGCTCACCGGGACCAACCAGCACTGAAGCTTTCTTT.

The rearrangement joins TRBV14 to TRBJ1-1, with D unclear. The CDR3 has 14 residues. V lost 1 base and J 4 bases, leaving 10 bases between the germline ends. The germline V gene has CDR1 SGHDN and CDR2 FVKESK. For the CDR3, the DNA is TGTGCCAGCAGCCAAGTAGCAGGTCGCACTGAAGCTTTCTTT. This codes for CASSQVAGRTEAFF.

On this clone itself: At one end the junction does not follow the germline gene, possibly because of a read error. The same CDR3 is also encoded by other DNA sequences in this sample. The gene calls are TRBV7-9 and TRBJ1-1; 9 nucleotides match TRBD1. The CDR3 has 14 residues. Germline loops: CDR1 SEHNR, CDR2 FQNEAQ (reference sequence). Here the CDR3 DNA reads TGTGCCAGCAGCGTCACAGGGGGCAACGCTGAGGCTTTCTTT. The encoded protein is CASSVTGGNAEAFF.

This chain joins TRBV19 and TRBJ1-5; D remains unclear. V was clipped by 3 bases and J by 3 bases, with 3 bases between them. The CDR3 spans 12 residues. Germline CDR1 and CDR2: LNHDA and SQIVND (reference sequence). The CDR3 nucleotides read TGTGCCAGTAGTATTCTCAATCAGCCCCAGCATTTT. This translates into CASSILNQPQHF.